Here is one T cell receptor (beta chain) with its context. What it binds is not known. These data are taken from a study of shared clonotypes between healthy human individuals. The germline V and J ends were trimmed by 0 bases and 5 bases, with 13 bases remaining between them. This CDR3 has 15 residues. Germline values: CDR1 LGHNT, CDR2 FRNRAP. The study drew its donors from healthy HIV-negative adults without recent acute infections or vaccinations. Study-wide results and limits: Generation probability values for non-shared clonotypes were lower than those for clonotypes shared by all four donors.

Some 30,000 T cell genomes, or about 190 ng DNA, went into the sorted-subset replicate PCRs. Per the authors' pipeline: From ImmunoSEQ came sequences covering only the junction and carrying no quality scores, so filtering differed. Produced via immunoSEQ multiplex PCR; TCRdb's table is partial and in-frame only. D and trimming were read from the DNA, whereas the V and J calls and clone size are those reported in that table. The sample gives about 2.4 million clones, around nine tenths of which show up once; 0.14% is in the top ten. The J gene is TRBJ1-2, the V gene TRBV12-5; possibly TRBD1 for D (5 bases). This TCR derives from a man in his late teens or twenties in good health. Sequencing input: naive CD4+ T cells sorted from blood. As to subset: CD45RA+ positively selected. Written as DNA, the CDR3 is TGTGCTAGTGGTTTGGTCCCCGGGGGATCATATGGCTACACCTTC. Amino acids: CASGLVPGGSYGYTF. The entire variable domain, with the rest obtained from reference TRBV12-5 and TRBJ1-2, is as follows: DARVTQTPRHKVTEMGQEVTMRCQPILGHNTVFWYRQTMMQGLELLAYFRNRAPLDDSGMPKDRFSAEMPDATLATLKIQPSEPRDSAVYFCASGLVPGGSYGYTFGSGTRLTVV.